Included here is one T cell receptor (beta chain) sequence, with context. TCRdb called the 5' RACE reads again in MiXCR, with one record for every CDR3 protein. The profile covers about 200,000 distinct CDR3 sequences, with roughly 3% appearing a single time and roughly 3.2% taken by the ten largest. The data were obtained in a study of T cells after yellow fever vaccination. Germline CDR1 SEHNR, CDR2 FQNEAQ (reference sequence). CDR3 length: 15 amino acids. V lost 4 bases to trimming and J lost 3 bases, with 15 bases between them. The source material was CD4+ T cells sorted from PBMCs, sampled 10 days after the yellow fever booster vaccination. The V and J genes are TRBV7-9 and TRBJ1-2; D is perhaps TRBD1 (5 bases). The clonotype comes from a man between 18 and 35 years old who received the YFV17D yellow fever vaccine. The CDR3 sequence is CASSSRDGRDYGYTF. CDR3 nucleotide sequence: TGTGCCAGCAGCTCACGGGACGGGAGGGACTATGGCTACACCTTC. The variable domain in full, with the rest retrieved from reference TRBV7-9 and TRBJ1-2, is DTGVSQNPRHKITKRGQNVTFRCDPISEHNRLYWYRQTLGQGPEFLTYFQNEAQLEKSRLLSDRFSAERPKGSFSTLEIQRTEQGDSAMYLCASSSRDGRDYGYTFGSGTRLTVV.